This record looks at one T cell receptor beta chain sequence and its context. This entry is derived from a study of T cell changes during pregnancy in multiple sclerosis. Data came from immunoSEQ multiplex PCR; TCRdb stores just in-frame clones and leaves some out. The table has roughly 15,000 clones, 84% seen once. V dropped 2 bases and J dropped 15; count of bases not matched to a gene: 4. Germline assignment: CDR1 MNHEY and CDR2 SMNVEV (reference sequence). The length of the CDR3 is 12 residues. The TCR sequence derives from a female donor in good health, enrolled as a control in a pregnancy study. The material sequenced was CD8+ T cells from peripheral blood mononuclear cells, taken in the third trimester of pregnancy. This chain uses TRBV27 with TRBJ2-1, with TRBD1 matching over 10 bases. CDR3 nucleotide sequence: TGTGCCAGCAGTTTACAGGGACAGGGGATGTTCTTC. This codes for CASSLQGQGMFF.